This record concerns one TCR beta chain sequence. This entry comes from a study of blood T cell repertoires in COVID-19. Overall study: Collection of acute and convalescent COVID-19 samples took place in the United States, Italy and Spain. T cells, B-cell-depleted T cells, or PBMCs provided the cDNA or gDNA that served as material.

CDR1 is LGHNT, CDR2 FRNRAP, per germline. V was shortened by 8 bases and J by 4 bases, with 15 bases between the two germline ends. There are 14 residues in the CDR3. Per the original data handling: Amplification from reference gene primers served as the basis for estimated nucleated cell counts. Some clones are missing from TCRdb's copy, which holds only in-frame ones; the method was immunoSEQ multiplex PCR. V and J calls and clone size are as listed in that table; D and trimming were resolved from the DNA. The table has tens of thousands of clones, roughly nine tenths seen once. V and J are TRBV12-5 and TRBJ2-1, with D possibly TRBD2 on 6 matching bases. Sequencing was done on a sample of peripheral blood. This sequence originates from a man aged 55 to 69 with acute or convalescent COVID-19. CDR3 DNA sequence: TGTGCTAGTCGCCCCGGGGACTTATACAATGAGCAGTTCTTC. This encodes CASRPGDLYNEQFF.